The clone carrying this TCR beta chain was seen ten or more times. Deletions cut 6 bases from V and 1 base from J, with 10 bases between. The CDR3 runs to 14 residues. Germline V gene sequence: CDR1 MNHEY, CDR2 SVGAGI. TCRdb reprocessed the RT-PCR reads via MiXCR and lists one record per CDR3 protein. The data show more than 600,000 distinct CDR3 sequences, approximately 15% seen once. Sequenced sample: memory CD4+ T cells from blood. The sequence came from a female donor in good health, serving as a healthy control. This chain links TRBV6-5 with TRBJ1-5; no clear D gene. The CDR3 sequence is CASSYSGSNQPQHF. The CDR3 region has the DNA TGTGCCAGCAGCTACAGTGGGAGCAATCAGCCCCAGCATTTT.